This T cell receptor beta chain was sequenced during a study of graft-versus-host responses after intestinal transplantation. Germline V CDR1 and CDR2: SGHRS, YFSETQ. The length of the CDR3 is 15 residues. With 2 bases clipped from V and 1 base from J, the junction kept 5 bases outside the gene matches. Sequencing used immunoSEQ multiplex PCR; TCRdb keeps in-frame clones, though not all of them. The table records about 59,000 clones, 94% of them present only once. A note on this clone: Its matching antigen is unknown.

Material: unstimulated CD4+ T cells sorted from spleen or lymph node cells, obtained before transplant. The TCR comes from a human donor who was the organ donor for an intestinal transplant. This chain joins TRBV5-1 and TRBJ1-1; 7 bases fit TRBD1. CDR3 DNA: TGCGCCAGCAGCTTAACAGGGGCGGAGAACACTGAAGCTTTCTTT. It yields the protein CASSLTGAENTEAFF.